Following are 23 T cell receptor beta chains from one sample sequenced in a study of T cells in Graves' hyperthyroidism and ophthalmopathy. Amplification of TCR beta CDR3 regions used RNA as the template. TCR CDR3 underwent first-round RT-PCR with the HTBI primer set. TCRdb re-called the multiplex PCR reads with MiXCR, one entry per CDR3 protein. The repertoire consists of hundreds of thousands of distinct CDR3 sequences, with roughly 13% occurring once and the leading ten covering approximately 35%. Sequencing was carried out using blood. The receptors shown here come from a woman in her thirties or forties with Graves' ophthalmopathy.

V and J are TRBV4-1 and TRBJ2-3; D may be TRBD2 (6 bases). The V end was cut by 1 base, the J end by 2 bases, with 13 bases between. The CDR3 spans 16 residues. CDR1 MGHRA and CDR2 YSYEKL come from the germline V gene. Here the CDR3 DNA reads TGCGCCAGCAGCCAAGTCGCAGTAGCGGACACAGATACGCAGTATTTT. Translation gives CASSQVAVADTDTQYF.

This clonotype was seen ten or more times. This chain links TRBV6-1 with TRBJ1-5, with 9 positions matching TRBD1. CDR1 is MNHNS and CDR2 is SASEGT in the germline V gene. With V trimmed by 8 bases and J by 0 bases, 8 bases remained unmatched. CDR3 length equals 16 residues. This CDR3 is CASVPGQGISNQPQHF. The CDR3 region has the DNA TGTGCCAGCGTGCCGGGACAGGGAATTAGCAATCAGCCCCAGCATTTT.

Only a few counts were recorded for this clonotype. The CDR3 spells CASSLDTDNEQFF. CDR3 sequence (DNA): TGTGCCAGCAGCTTAGATACAGATAATGAGCAGTTCTTC. The V call is TRBV11-3, the J call TRBJ2-1; no firm D call. Germline CDR1 SGHNT, CDR2 YENEEA. V lost 0 bases and J 7 bases, leaving 7 bases between the germline ends. The CDR3 runs to 13 residues.

This clonotype appeared a few times. The chain employs TRBV3-1 and TRBJ2-7, with D possibly matching TRBD2 (5 bases). The germline V gene has CDR1 LGHDT and CDR2 YNNKEL (reference sequence). V was trimmed by 0 bases and J by 0 bases, leaving 9 bases between them. The CDR3 runs 15 residues. CDR3 coding DNA: TGTGCCAGCAGCCAAGATCCGGGAAACTCCTACGAGCAGTACTTC. Amino acids: CASSQDPGNSYEQYF.

This clonotype occurred many times. The V call is TRBV7-2, the J call TRBJ1-1; D is perhaps TRBD1 (5 bases). The CDR3 consists of 14 residues. In germline, CDR1 is SGHTA, CDR2 FQGNSA. V was trimmed by 2 bases and J by 7 bases, leaving 14 bases between them. This chain's CDR3 is CASSLLSTVGEAFF. The CDR3 bases are TGTGCCAGCAGCTTACTTTCGACAGTTGGTGAAGCTTTCTTT.

This clonotype was counted at least ten times. The chain is built from TRBV2 and TRBJ2-7; 7 nucleotides agree with TRBD1. Germline values: CDR1 SNHLY, CDR2 FYNNEI. CDR3 length: 12 amino acids. V shed 4 bases, J shed 6 bases, and the junction held 3 bases outside the gene matches. CDR3 DNA: TGTGCCAGCAGTGCCACAGGGGTCGAGCAGTACTTC. This encodes CASSATGVEQYF.

The sample holds many counts of this clonotype. The rearrangement joins TRBV7-2 to TRBJ2-3, with 9 bases aligning to TRBD1. The ends lost 5 bases at V and 2 bases at J; junction bases unmatched: 8. The CDR3 totals 16 residues. Germline V CDR1 and CDR2: SGHTA, FQGNSA. As DNA, the CDR3 is TGTGCCAGCAGCAAGGACAGGGGACCTTCCACAGATACGCAGTATTTT. It translates to CASSKDRGPSTDTQYF. Full variable domain (remainder filled in from reference TRBV7-2 and TRBJ2-3): GAGVSQSPSNKVTEKGKDVELRCDPISGHTALYWYRQSLGQGLEFLIYFQGNSAPDKSGLPSDRFSAERTGGSVSTLTIQRTQQEDSAVYLCASSKDRGPSTDTQYFGPGTRLTVL.

This clonotype turned up a few times. The chain employs TRBV20-1 and TRBJ2-1, with 13 bases aligning to TRBD2. CDR3 length: 15 residues. In germline, CDR1 is DFQATT, CDR2 SNEGSKA (reference sequence). Trimming at V came to 5 bases and at J to 7 bases, leaving 8 bases not matched to a gene. Here the CDR3 reads CSARTSGSGGNEQFF. The CDR3 coding sequence is TGCAGTGCTCGGACTAGCGGGAGTGGTGGGAATGAGCAGTTCTTC.

This clonotype was found many times. J is TRBJ1-5 and V is TRBV28; 8 bases are shared with TRBD1. With 4 bases clipped from V and 6 bases from J, the junction kept 11 bases outside the gene matches. Per germline, CDR1 MDHEN and CDR2 SYDVKM. The CDR3 runs 16 residues. This chain's CDR3 is CASSSPKTGDVQPQHF. Written as DNA, the CDR3 is TGTGCCAGCAGTTCCCCAAAGACAGGGGATGTTCAGCCCCAGCATTTT.

The chain has TRBV11-2 and TRBJ1-2; possibly TRBD1 for D (5 bases). Germline assignment: CDR1 SGHAT and CDR2 FQNNGV. CDR3 size: 14 residues. With 6 bases removed from V and 3 bases from J, the gap between germline ends came to 14 bases. The CDR3, as DNA: TGTGCCAGCAGAACCTGGCGGGGGGACTATGGCTACACCTTC. The encoded protein is CASRTWRGDYGYTF.

This clonotype came up many times. The V gene is TRBV28, the J gene TRBJ1-6; TRBD1 matches at 7 bases. Germline assignment: CDR1 MDHEN and CDR2 SYDVKM. The CDR3 is 16 amino acids. V lost 3 bases, J lost 4 bases, and 6 bases stayed unmatched. CDR3 nucleotide sequence: TGTGCCAGCAGTTTCTCTGGACAGGCTTATAATTCACCCCTCCACTTT. Its protein product is CASSFSGQAYNSPLHF. Supplemented by reference TRBV28 and TRBJ1-6, the full variable domain reads DVKVTQSSRYLVKRTGEKVFLECVQDMDHENMFWYRQDPGLGLRLIYFSYDVKMKEKGDIPEGYSVSREKKERFSLILESASTNQTSMYLCASSFSGQAYNSPLHFGNGTRLTVT.

This clonotype has only a few counts. The rearrangement joins TRBV27 to TRBJ1-2, with 12 bases identical to TRBD1. Trimming cost V 0 bases and J 7 bases; bases outside gene matches: 3. The CDR3 length is 15 residues. CDR1 is MNHEY, CDR2 SMNVEV, per germline (reference sequence). This CDR3 is CASSLSGQGARGYTF. The CDR3, as DNA: TGTGCCAGCAGTTTATCGGGACAGGGGGCTCGTGGCTACACCTTC.

The CDR3 DNA sequence: TGCAGCTTCCGACAGGGCCCCGGGCCCCAGCATTTT. This codes for CSFRQGPGPQHF. The chain uses TRBV29-1 and TRBJ1-5; 7 bases line up with TRBD1. The J segment lost 9 bases and the V segment lost 8 bases, leaving 10 bases of the junction unmatched. Germline CDR1 and CDR2: SQVTM and ANQGSEA. CDR3 size: 12 residues.

This clonotype occurred many times. V gene TRBV27 combines with J gene TRBJ2-3; 7 bases agree with TRBD1. The CDR3 extends over 16 amino acids. The germline V gene encodes CDR1 MNHEY and CDR2 SMNVEV (reference sequence). The J segment lost 2 bases and the V segment lost 5 bases, leaving 10 bases of the junction unmatched. In DNA form, the CDR3 reads TGTGCCAGCAGTCCCATGACAGGGAGCCCCACAGATACGCAGTATTTT. This translates into CASSPMTGSPTDTQYF.

This clonotype was counted many times. CDR3 loop: CSASRLRGHPDTQYF. The CDR3 bases are TGCAGTGCTAGCCGGTTACGTGGCCACCCAGATACGCAGTATTTT. The chain joins TRBV20-1 to TRBJ2-3; no firm D call. The V end lost 3 bases, the J end lost 4 bases, and 17 bases lay between the germline ends. The germline V gene encodes CDR1 DFQATT and CDR2 SNEGSKA (reference sequence). The CDR3 covers 15 residues.

This clonotype has more than one count but fewer than ten. J is TRBJ2-1 and V is TRBV7-9, with no clear D. Trimming removed 5 bases at V and 7 bases at J, with 12 bases between. The CDR3 has 13 residues. Germline values: CDR1 SEHNR, CDR2 FQNEAQ (reference sequence). DNA of the CDR3: TGTGCCAGCAGCCGCGAAGGTTTGAATGAGCAGTTCTTC. Translating gives CASSREGLNEQFF.

This clonotype has ten or more counts. V usage is TRBV20-1 and J usage is TRBJ1-1; a weak D match, TRBD1 (5 bases). The V and J ends lost 6 bases and 0 bases respectively, with 11 bases between them. The CDR3 is 13 residues long. CDR1 and CDR2 from the germline V gene are DFQATT and SNEGSKA (reference sequence). As DNA, the CDR3 is TGCAGTGCACACGGGGGACTGAACACTGAAGCTTTCTTT. Its translation: CSAHGGLNTEAFF.

The V and J genes are TRBV20-1 and TRBJ1-2; D remains ambiguous. Deletions cut 0 bases from V and 0 bases from J, with 11 bases between. Per germline, CDR1 DFQATT and CDR2 SNEGSKA (reference sequence). CDR3 size: 15 residues. The CDR3 DNA reads as TGCAGTGCTAGAGATCGCGGAGACCCTAACTATGGCTACACCTTC. Encoded protein: CSARDRGDPNYGYTF.

This clonotype was observed a handful of times. This chain connects TRBV20-1 to TRBJ1-2; TRBD1 matches 8 bases. CDR1 DFQATT and CDR2 SNEGSKA come from the germline V gene (reference sequence). V lost 1 base and J lost 4; bases outside the gene matches: 8. The CDR3 is 15 amino acids. The CDR3 region is CSARAGQGATYGYTF. CDR3 nucleotides: TGCAGTGCTAGAGCTGGCCAGGGGGCGACCTATGGCTACACCTTC.

This clonotype came up many times. The chain uses TRBV27 and TRBJ1-3; D remains ambiguous. V lost 0 bases to trimming and J lost 2 bases, with 8 bases between them. The germline gives CDR1 MNHEY, CDR2 SMNVEV (reference sequence). This CDR3 has 15 amino acids. CDR3 sequence (DNA): TGTGCCAGCAGTTTATCGATGGGGACTGGAAACACCATATATTTT. As protein: CASSLSMGTGNTIYF.

At least ten counts were recorded for this clonotype. The chain joins TRBV7-8 to TRBJ1-2, with unresolved D. In germline, CDR1 is SGHVS, CDR2 FQNEAQ. The CDR3 runs 13 residues. V lost 5 bases, J lost 2 bases, and 9 bases lay in between. The DNA for the CDR3 is TGTGCCAGCAGCCCGGACGTAAACTATGGCTACACCTTC. It translates to CASSPDVNYGYTF. The variable domain in full, with the rest retrieved from reference TRBV7-8 and TRBJ1-2, is GAGVSQSPRYKVAKRGQDVALRCDPISGHVSLFWYQQALGQGPEFLTYFQNEAQLDKSGLPSDRFFAERPEGSVSTLKIQRTQQEDSAVYLCASSPDVNYGYTFGSGTRLTVV.

This clonotype has more than one count but fewer than ten. The chain joins TRBV20-1 to TRBJ1-5; the match to TRBD1 covers 7 bases. The V gene end was trimmed by 0 bases and the J gene end by 4 bases; junction bases not matched to a gene: 6. CDR3 size: 15 residues. CDR1 and CDR2 from the germline V gene are DFQATT and SNEGSKA (reference sequence). For the CDR3, the DNA is TGCAGTGCTAGAGATAGGGACAGTTCTAATCAGCCCCAGCATTTT. The encoded protein is CSARDRDSSNQPQHF.

This clonotype was counted at least ten times. The rearrangement joins TRBV5-5 to TRBJ1-2; 11 bases match TRBD1. The germline CDR1 and CDR2 sequences are SGHKS and YYEKEE (reference sequence). J gave up 6 bases and V 4 bases, and 5 bases lay outside the gene matches. The CDR3 has 14 amino acids. DNA of the CDR3: TGTGCCAGCAGCCGGACAGGGGGCATAGATGGCTACACCTTC. The encoded protein is CASSRTGGIDGYTF.